A single T cell receptor (beta chain) is shown here with its context. The antigen is unknown. This sample is drawn from a study of cytomegalovirus exposure and HLA in healthy donors. The CDR3 spans 14 residues. The V end lost 0 bases, the J end lost 9 bases, and 15 bases lay between the germline ends. The germline V gene has CDR1 SGDLS and CDR2 YYNGEE. It was with 60 Vbeta and 13 Jbeta primers that the PCR ran. The data were produced by immunoSEQ multiplex PCR, yet TCRdb's version contains in-frame clones alone and is incomplete. This table has more than 100,000 clones, approximately 78% appearing once. Study-wide points: Most TCRs appeared rarely, but some public TCRs recurred in many donors. According to the study, roughly 160 TCR beta chains were cytomegalovirus-associated. Across all donors, roughly uniform sequencing depth was an assumption of the presence/absence analyses. Later analysis demonstrated an association between a missense DCLRE1C variant and TCR beta V- and J-gene trimming.

The chain has TRBV9 and TRBJ2-5, with a possible D match to TRBD1 (7 bases). Input material: PBMCs. The source is a woman aged 25 to 39 in good health and CMV-seropositive. CDR3 amino acids: CASSVGDSRGAQYF. The CDR3 DNA reads as TGTGCCAGCAGCGTAGGGGACTCCAGGGGGGCCCAGTACTTC.